The TCR beta chain described here comes from a study of response to subunit inactivated influenza vaccine. Overall study results and limits: The study's authors posited that every seasonal influenza vaccination enlists few new T cells.

TCRdb ran MiXCR on the RT-PCR reads and lists one entry per CDR3 protein. The table has a few hundred thousand distinct CDR3 sequences, 11% to 15% seen once; the top ten hold around 10%. Regarding this clonotype: Its antigen is not known.

This receptor was identified in a middle-aged man who received an inactivated influenza vaccine. The specimen was PBMCs from blood, collected about 12 days after vaccination.

In nucleotides, the CDR3 is TGTGCCAGCAGCAGGGATGGACTGACTAATGAAAAACTGTTTTTT. Amino acids: CASSRDGLTNEKLFF. The chain uses TRBV12-3 or TRBV12-4 and TRBJ1-4; TRBD1 might be the D (5 bases). Trimming removed 6 bases from V and 2 bases from J, with 13 bases in between. This CDR3 is built from 15 residues.